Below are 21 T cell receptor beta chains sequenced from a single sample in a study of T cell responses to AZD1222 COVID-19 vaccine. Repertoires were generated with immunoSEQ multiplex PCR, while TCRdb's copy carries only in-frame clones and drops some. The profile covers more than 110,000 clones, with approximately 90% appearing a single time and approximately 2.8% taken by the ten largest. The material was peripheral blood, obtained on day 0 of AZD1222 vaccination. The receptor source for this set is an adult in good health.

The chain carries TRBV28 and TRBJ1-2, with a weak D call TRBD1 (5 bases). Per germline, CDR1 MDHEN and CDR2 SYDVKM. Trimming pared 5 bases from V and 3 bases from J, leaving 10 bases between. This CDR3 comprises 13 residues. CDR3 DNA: TGTGCCAGCAGTACAGGATACGACTATGGCTACACCTTC. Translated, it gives CASSTGYDYGYTF.

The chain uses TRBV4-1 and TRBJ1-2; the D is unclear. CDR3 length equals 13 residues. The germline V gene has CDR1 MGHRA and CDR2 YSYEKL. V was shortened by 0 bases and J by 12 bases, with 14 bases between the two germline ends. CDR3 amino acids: CASSQEGTVSHTF. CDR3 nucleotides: TGCGCCAGCAGCCAAGAGGGTACCGTCTCCCACACCTTC.

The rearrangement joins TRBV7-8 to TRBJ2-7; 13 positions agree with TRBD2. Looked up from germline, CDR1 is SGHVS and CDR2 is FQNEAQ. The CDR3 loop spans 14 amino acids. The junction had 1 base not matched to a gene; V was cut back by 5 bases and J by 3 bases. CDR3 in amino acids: CASSRTSGGYEQYF. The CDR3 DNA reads TGTGCCAGCAGCCGGACTAGCGGGGGCTACGAGCAGTACTTC.

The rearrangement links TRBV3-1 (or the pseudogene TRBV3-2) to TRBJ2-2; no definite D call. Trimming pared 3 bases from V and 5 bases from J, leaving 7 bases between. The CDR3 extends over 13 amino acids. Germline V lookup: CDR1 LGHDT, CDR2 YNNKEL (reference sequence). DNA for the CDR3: TGTGCCAGCAGCCATACCGGGACCGGGGAGCTGTTTTTT. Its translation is CASSHTGTGELFF.

The CDR3 nucleotides read TGCGCCAGCAGTGAGTGGCGGGAGACCTTAGCCTACGAGCAGTACTTC. This translates into CASSEWRETLAYEQYF. The chain links TRBV10-2 to TRBJ2-7, with TRBD2 identical over 7 bases. The CDR3 is 16 amino acids. Germline V gives CDR1 WSHSY, CDR2 SAAADI. V gave up 1 base and J gave up 2 bases; unmatched junction bases: 8.

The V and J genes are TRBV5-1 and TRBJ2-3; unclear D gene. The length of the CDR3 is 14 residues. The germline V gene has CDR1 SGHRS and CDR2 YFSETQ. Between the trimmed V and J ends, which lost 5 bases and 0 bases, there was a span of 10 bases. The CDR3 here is CASSPTDSTDTQYF. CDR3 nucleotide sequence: TGCGCCAGCAGTCCGACGGACAGCACAGATACGCAGTATTTT.

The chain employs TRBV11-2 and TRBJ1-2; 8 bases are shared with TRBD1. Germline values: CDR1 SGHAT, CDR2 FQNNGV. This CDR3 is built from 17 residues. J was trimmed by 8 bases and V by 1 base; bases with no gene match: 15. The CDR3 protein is CASSLGWDRLSGDGYTF. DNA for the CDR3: TGTGCCAGCAGCTTAGGTTGGGACAGGTTATCTGGCGACGGCTACACCTTC. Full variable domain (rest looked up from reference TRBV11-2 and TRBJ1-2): EAGVAQSPRYKIIEKRQSVAFWCNPISGHATLYWYQQILGQGPKLLIQFQNNGVVDDSQLPKDRFSAERLKGVDSTLKIQPAKLEDSAVYLCASSLGWDRLSGDGYTFGSGTRLTVV.

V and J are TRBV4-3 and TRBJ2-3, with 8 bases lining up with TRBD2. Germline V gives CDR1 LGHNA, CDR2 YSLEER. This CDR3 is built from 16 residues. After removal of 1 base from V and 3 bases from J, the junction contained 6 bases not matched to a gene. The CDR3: CASSQVGERGTDTQYF. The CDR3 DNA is TGCGCCAGCAGCCAAGTTGGTGAGCGGGGGACAGATACGCAGTATTTT.

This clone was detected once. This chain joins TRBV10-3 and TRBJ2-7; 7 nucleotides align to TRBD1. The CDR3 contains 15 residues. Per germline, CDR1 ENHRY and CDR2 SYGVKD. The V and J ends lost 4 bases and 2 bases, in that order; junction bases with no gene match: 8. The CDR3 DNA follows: TGTGCCATCAGTGGATCGACAGGGATTCCCTACGAGCAGTACTTC. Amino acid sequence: CAISGSTGIPYEQYF.

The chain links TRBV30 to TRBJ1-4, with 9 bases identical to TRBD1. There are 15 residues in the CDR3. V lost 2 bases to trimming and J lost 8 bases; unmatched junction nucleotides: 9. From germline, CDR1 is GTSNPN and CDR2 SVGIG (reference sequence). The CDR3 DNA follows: TGTGCCTGGAGTCCTAGGACAGGGGAGGAGGAAAAACTGTTTTTT. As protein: CAWSPRTGEEEKLFF.

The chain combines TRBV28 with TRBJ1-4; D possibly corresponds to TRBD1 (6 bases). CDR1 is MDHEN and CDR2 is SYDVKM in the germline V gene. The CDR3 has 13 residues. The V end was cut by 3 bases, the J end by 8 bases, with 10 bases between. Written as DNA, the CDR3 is TGTGCCAGCAGTTTCCGGACAGTCGAAAAACTGTTTTTT. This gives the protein CASSFRTVEKLFF.

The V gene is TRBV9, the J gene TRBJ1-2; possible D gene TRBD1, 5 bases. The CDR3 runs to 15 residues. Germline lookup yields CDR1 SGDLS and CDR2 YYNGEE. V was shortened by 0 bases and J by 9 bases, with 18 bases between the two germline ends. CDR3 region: CASSVDGGVLISYTF. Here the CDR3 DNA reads TGTGCCAGCAGCGTAGATGGGGGGGTCCTTATCAGCTACACCTTC.

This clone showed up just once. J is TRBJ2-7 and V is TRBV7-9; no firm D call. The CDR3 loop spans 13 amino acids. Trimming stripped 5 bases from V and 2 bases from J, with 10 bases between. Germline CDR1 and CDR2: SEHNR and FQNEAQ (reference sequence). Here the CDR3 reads CASSIDSPYEQYF. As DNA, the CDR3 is TGTGCCAGCAGCATTGACTCCCCCTACGAGCAGTACTTC.

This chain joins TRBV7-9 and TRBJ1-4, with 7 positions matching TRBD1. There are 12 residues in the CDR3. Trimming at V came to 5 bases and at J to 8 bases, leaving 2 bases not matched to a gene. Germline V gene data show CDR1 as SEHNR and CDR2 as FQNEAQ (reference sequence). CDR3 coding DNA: TGTGCCAGCAGCCCACAGGGGGAAAAACTGTTTTTT. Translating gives CASSPQGEKLFF.

CDR3 DNA sequence: TGTGCCAGCAGCCCCGACTGGAGGGCAGATACGCAGTATTTT. It encodes CASSPDWRADTQYF. The chain is built from TRBV9 and TRBJ2-3; D is possibly TRBD2 (6 bases). V lost 4 bases to trimming and J lost 4 bases, with 13 bases between them. There are 14 residues in the CDR3. Per germline, CDR1 SGDLS and CDR2 YYNGEE. The full variable domain, rest sourced from reference TRBV9 and TRBJ2-3, is DSGVTQTPKHLITATGQRVTLRCSPRSGDLSVYWYQQSLDQGLQFLIQYYNGEERAKGNILERFSAQQFPDLHSELNLSSLELGDSALYFCASSPDWRADTQYFGPGTRLTVL.

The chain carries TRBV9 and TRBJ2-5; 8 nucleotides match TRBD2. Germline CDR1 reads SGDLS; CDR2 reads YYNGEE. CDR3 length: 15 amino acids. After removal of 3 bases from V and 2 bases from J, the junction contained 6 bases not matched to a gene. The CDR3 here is CASSAEAGAQETQYF. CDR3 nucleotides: TGTGCCAGCAGCGCCGAAGCGGGGGCGCAAGAGACCCAGTACTTC.

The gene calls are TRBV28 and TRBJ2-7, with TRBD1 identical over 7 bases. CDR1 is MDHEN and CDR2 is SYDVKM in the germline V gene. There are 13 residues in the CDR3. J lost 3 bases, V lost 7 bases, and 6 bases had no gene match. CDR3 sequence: CASTPRGSYEQYF. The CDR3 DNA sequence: TGTGCCAGCACCCCCAGGGGGAGCTACGAGCAGTACTTC.

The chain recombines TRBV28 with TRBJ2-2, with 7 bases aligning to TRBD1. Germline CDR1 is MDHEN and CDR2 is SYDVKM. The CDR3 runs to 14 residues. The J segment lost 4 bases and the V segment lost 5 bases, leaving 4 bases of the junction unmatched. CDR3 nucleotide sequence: TGTGCCAGCAGTCACCGACAGGGCACCGGGGAGCTGTTTTTT. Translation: CASSHRQGTGELFF. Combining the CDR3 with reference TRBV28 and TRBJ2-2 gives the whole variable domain DVKVTQSSRYLVKRTGEKVFLECVQDMDHENMFWYRQDPGLGLRLIYFSYDVKMKEKGDIPEGYSVSREKKERFSLILESASTNQTSMYLCASSHRQGTGELFFGEGSRLTVL.

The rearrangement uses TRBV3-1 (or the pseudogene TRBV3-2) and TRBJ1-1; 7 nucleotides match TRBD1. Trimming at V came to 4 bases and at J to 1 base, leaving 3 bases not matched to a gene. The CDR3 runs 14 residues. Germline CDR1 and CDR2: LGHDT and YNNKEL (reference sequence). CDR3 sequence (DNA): TGTGCCAGCAGCCCGGGACAGTCGAACACTGAAGCTTTCTTT. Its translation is CASSPGQSNTEAFF.

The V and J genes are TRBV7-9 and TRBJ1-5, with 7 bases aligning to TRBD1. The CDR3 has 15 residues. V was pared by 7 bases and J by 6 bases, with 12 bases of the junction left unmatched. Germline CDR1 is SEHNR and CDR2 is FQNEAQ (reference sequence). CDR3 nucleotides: TGTGCCAGCACCCCTCAGGGGACAGAGATTCAGCCCCAGCATTTT. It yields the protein CASTPQGTEIQPQHF. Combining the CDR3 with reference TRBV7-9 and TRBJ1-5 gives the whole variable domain DTGVSQNPRHKITKRGQNVTFRCDPISEHNRLYWYRQTLGQGPEFLTYFQNEAQLEKSRLLSDRFSAERPKGSFSTLEIQRTEQGDSAMYLCASTPQGTEIQPQHFGDGTRLSIL.

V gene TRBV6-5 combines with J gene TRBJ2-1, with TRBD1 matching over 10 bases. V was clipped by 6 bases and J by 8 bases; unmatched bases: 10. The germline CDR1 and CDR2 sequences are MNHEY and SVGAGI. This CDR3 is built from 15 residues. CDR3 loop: CASSNRQGARDEQFF. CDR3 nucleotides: TGTGCCAGCAGCAACCGACAGGGGGCGCGTGATGAGCAGTTCTTC.